The present T cell receptor beta chain was sequenced within a study of cytomegalovirus exposure and HLA in healthy donors. Study results and limitations: The study dropped some indistinguishable V segments, TRBV6-2 and TRBV6-3 among them. It emerged from a later analysis that several of the most significant clusters appeared to be linked to common viral pathogens. The availability of immune exposure information extended only to CMV serostatus. TCR association rates varied by HLA locus in a later analysis, with DRB1 highest and HLA-C lowest.

There are 15 residues in the CDR3. Germline V gives CDR1 MNHEY, CDR2 SMNVEV (reference sequence). Trimming at V came to 3 bases and at J to 5 bases, leaving 4 bases not matched to a gene. The study ran its PCR with 60 Vbeta and 13 Jbeta primers. Profiling relied on immunoSEQ multiplex PCR, and the TCRdb table lists in-frame clones only, not all of them. The table lists roughly 200,000 clones, 65% to 80% of them singletons. Comments on this clone: Antigen specificity is unknown.

The TCR was taken from a woman aged 30 to 39 in good health and CMV-seropositive. V usage is TRBV27 and J usage is TRBJ1-5; 10 bases match TRBD1. The sequencing input was PBMCs. The CDR3 sequence is CASSLTGGFYQPQHF. CDR3 nucleotides: TGTGCCAGCAGTTTGACAGGGGGCTTTTATCAGCCCCAGCATTTT.